Listed here are 8 T cell receptor beta chains from one sample, sequenced in a study of response to subunit inactivated influenza vaccine (dated by TCRdb to 2016 to 2019). Preparation of the library involved RT-PCR. Sequencer: Illumina HiSeq 2500. TCRdb trimmed public reads at Q25 via fastp, called clones via MiXCR and kept in-frame beta chains. A single entry per CDR3 protein holds the most common genes and DNA from its merged rows. This sample comprises 650,000 to 800,000 distinct CDR3 sequences, approximately 15% of them detected only once. Approximately 7% of the sample comes from the top ten. The sequenced sample was PBMCs from blood, obtained less than 15 days before vaccination. The receptors here all came from a man aged 50 to 59 who received an inactivated influenza vaccine. Donor details come from another sample of the same person, matched by shared clones.

The genes are TRBV7-9 and TRBJ2-1; the match to TRBD1 covers 8 bases. With 6 bases clipped from V and 4 bases from J, the junction kept 11 bases outside the gene matches. Germline-derived CDR1 and CDR2 are SEHNR and FQNEAQ (reference sequence). The CDR3 runs 16 residues. CDR3 sequence: CASRLPGTGQYNEQFF. CDR3 nucleotide sequence: TGTGCCAGCAGACTCCCGGGGACAGGACAATACAATGAGCAGTTCTTC.

A few counts support this clonotype. V usage is TRBV12-3 or TRBV12-4 and J usage is TRBJ2-3; D is uncertain. The length of the CDR3 is 13 residues. The V gene lost 3 bases and the J gene lost 2 bases, with 6 bases spanning the gap. The CDR3 DNA reads as TGTGCCAGCAGTTTTGATCCCACAGATACGCAGTATTTT. Translation: CASSFDPTDTQYF.

Ten or more counts support this clonotype. This chain joins TRBV6-1 and TRBJ2-7; D ambiguous. CDR1 and CDR2 from the germline V gene are MNHNS and SASEGT. The V end was cut by 5 bases, the J end by 5 bases, with 19 bases between. The CDR3 extends over 15 amino acids. DNA for the CDR3: TGTGCCAGCAGTCCATCTCTAGGGAACTCTGACGAGCAGTACTTC. It encodes CASSPSLGNSDEQYF.

V gene TRBV28 combines with J gene TRBJ2-1; possible D gene TRBD1, 6 bases. V lost 5 bases and J 1 base, leaving 18 bases between the germline ends. CDR3 size: 17 residues. Germline values: CDR1 MDHEN, CDR2 SYDVKM. The CDR3 region is CASSRGQKPLSYNEQFF. CDR3 DNA sequence: TGTGCCAGCAGTCGAGGACAGAAGCCACTTTCCTACAATGAGCAGTTCTTC. The full variable domain, its missing parts supplied by reference TRBV28 and TRBJ2-1, is DVKVTQSSRYLVKRTGEKVFLECVQDMDHENMFWYRQDPGLGLRLIYFSYDVKMKEKGDIPEGYSVSREKKERFSLILESASTNQTSMYLCASSRGQKPLSYNEQFFGPGTRLTVL.

This clonotype came up many times. The DNA for the CDR3 is TGTGCCAGCAGCTCCCCGGGACCGATGGCCTACGAGCAGTACTTC. Encoded protein: CASSSPGPMAYEQYF. The J gene is TRBJ2-7, the V gene TRBV7-8; D may match TRBD1 or TRBD2 (5 bases each). V was clipped by 4 bases and J by 2 bases, with 15 bases between them. This CDR3 contains 15 residues. Germline loops: CDR1 SGHVS, CDR2 FQNEAQ.

In this sample, this clonotype turned up a few times. The chain links TRBV18 to TRBJ1-5; D is perhaps TRBD1 (5 bases). Germline values: CDR1 KGHSH, CDR2 LQKENI. This CDR3 region has 14 residues. The V and J ends lost 6 bases and 5 bases respectively, with 14 bases between them. CDR3 protein: CASSQGSGDQPQHF. In DNA, the CDR3 is TGTGCCAGCTCCCAGGGTAGCGGCGATCAGCCCCAGCATTTT. Together with reference TRBV18 and TRBJ1-5, the CDR3 gives the full variable domain: NAGVMQNPRHLVRRRGQEARLRCSPMKGHSHVYWYRQLPEEGLKFMVYLQKENIIDESGMPKERFSAEFPKEGPSILRIQQVVRGDSAAYFCASSQGSGDQPQHFGDGTRLSIL.

This chain connects TRBV30 to TRBJ1-4; unclear D gene. Germline values: CDR1 GTSNPN, CDR2 SVGIG (reference sequence). This CDR3 contains 13 residues. Trimming removed 5 bases at V and 7 bases at J, with 14 bases between. The CDR3 DNA is TGTGCCTGGGCCCCTGGAGTTAGTGAAAAACTGTTTTTT. Amino acids: CAWAPGVSEKLFF.

This clonotype has only a few counts. V gene TRBV29-1 combines with J gene TRBJ2-5; D may be TRBD1 or TRBD2 (6 bases each). V was cut by 0 bases and J by 4 bases, with 18 bases left in between. The CDR3 totals 16 residues. Germline V gives CDR1 SQVTM, CDR2 ANQGSEA. The CDR3 spells CSVEDLKYGGRETQYF. The CDR3 DNA follows: TGCAGCGTTGAAGATCTTAAGTACGGGGGCCGAGAGACCCAGTACTTC.